These T cell receptor beta chains were read from a single sample in a study of T cell changes during pregnancy in multiple sclerosis. Generated by immunoSEQ multiplex PCR, the TCRdb table keeps only in-frame clones and is missing some. Among about 86,000 clones listed, roughly 90% were seen once. Sequencing used peripheral blood, obtained in the first trimester of pregnancy. Receptors were obtained from a female donor in good health, enrolled as a control in a pregnancy study. Both conserved end residues are part of each CDR3. The D gene is left open where the match is weak. Clone size, where shown, is once, few, many, or a class for clones that have expanded.

.,.,TRBV27,TRBJ1-5,CASSVAPGTRRNQPQHF,TGTGCCAGCAGCGTAGCCCCCGGGACAAGACGTAATCAGCCCCAGCATTTT
.,TRBD1,TRBV12-5,TRBJ2-3,CASGLVLRDRGTDTQYF,TGTGCTAGTGGTTTGGTATTGCGGGACAGGGGCACAGATACGCAGTATTTT
.,TRBD1,TRBV27,TRBJ1-2,CASHSLGQGERDYGYTF,TGTGCCAGCCATTCACTCGGGCAGGGGGAACGGGACTATGGCTACACCTTC
.,TRBD1,TRBV27,TRBJ1-5,CASSASGTGYQPQHF,TGTGCCAGCAGCGCCTCCGGGACAGGCTATCAGCCCCAGCATTTT
.,TRBD1,TRBV19,TRBJ1-2,CASSIGTGNYGYTF,TGTGCCAGTAGTATCGGGACAGGGAACTATGGCTACACCTTC
.,.,TRBV6-5,TRBJ1-1,CASSSGLFRRGAFF,TGTGCCAGCAGTTCGGGCCTATTTCGTAGGGGTGCTTTCTTT
few,.,TRBV7-3,TRBJ1-1,CAGWSGGNTEAFF,TGTGCCGGCTGGTCGGGTGGGAACACTGAAGCTTTCTTT
.,TRBD2,TRBV12-5,TRBJ2-5,CASGFRTSGGPQETQYF,TGTGCTAGTGGTTTCCGGACTAGCGGGGGGCCCCAAGAGACCCAGTACTTC
.,TRBD1,TRBV5-4,TRBJ2-5,CASSSGQGEWETQYF,TGTGCCAGCAGCTCCGGACAGGGGGAGTGGGAGACCCAGTACTTC
.,TRBD1,TRBV13,TRBJ1-3,CASSPWTGSGNTIYF,TGTGCCAGCAGCCCCTGGACAGGGTCTGGAAACACCATATATTTT
.,TRBD1,TRBV19,TRBJ1-2,CASLRGHLDSYGYTF,TGTGCCAGCCTCAGGGGGCACCTCGATTCCTATGGCTACACCTTC
.,.,TRBV7-6,TRBJ2-2,CASSARGYSNTGELFF,TGTGCCAGCAGCGCCCGGGGGTACTCGAACACCGGGGAGCTGTTTTTT
.,.,TRBV28,TRBJ2-2,CASGGAGELFF,TGTGCCAGCGGGGGGGCGGGGGAGCTGTTTTTT
.,TRBD2,TRBV19,TRBJ2-1,CASSGPSYPSGPYNEQFF,TGTGCCAGTAGTGGCCCTAGTTATCCTAGCGGTCCCTACAATGAGCAGTTCTTC